Below are 31 T cell receptor beta chains sequenced from a single sample in a study of blood T cell repertoires in COVID-19. Measured with immunoSEQ multiplex PCR; TCRdb has only the in-frame clones, and not every one. Here the sample spans 350,000 to 450,000 clones, 75% to 90% being singletons. The sequenced sample consisted of PBMCs or T cells enriched from blood (not recorded which). These receptors were collected from a man in his thirties or forties who had recovered from COVID-19.

This sequence joins TRBV6-5 and TRBJ2-3; TRBD2 is a possible D gene (6 bases). Trimming stripped 4 bases from V and 2 bases from J, with 10 bases between. The CDR3 sequence is 14 residues long. The V gene's germline CDR1 is MNHEY and CDR2 SVGAGI. CDR3 sequence (DNA): TGTGCCAGCAGTTTGACTAGTGCCACAGATACGCAGTATTTT. Translation gives CASSLTSATDTQYF.

The chain joins TRBV6-2 or TRBV6-3 to TRBJ1-5; the D gene is possibly TRBD1 (5 bases). V was pared by 5 bases and J by 1 base, with 9 bases between. The CDR3 has 14 amino acids. CDR1 is MNHEY, CDR2 SVGEGT, per germline. DNA of the CDR3: TGTGCCAGCAGTCCCCAGGGCAGCAATCAGCCCCAGCATTTT. Translation gives CASSPQGSNQPQHF.

The gene calls are TRBV2 and TRBJ2-7; the D gene is possibly TRBD1 (5 bases). Trimming removed 8 bases at V and 5 bases at J, with 19 bases between. CDR3 size: 14 residues. The germline V gene has CDR1 SNHLY and CDR2 FYNNEI. The CDR3 DNA sequence: TGTGCCAGCCGGATCAGGGATATTTTCCACGAGCAGTACTTC. Protein product: CASRIRDIFHEQYF. The entire variable domain, with the rest obtained from reference TRBV2 and TRBJ2-7, is as follows: EPEVTQTPSHQVTQMGQEVILRCVPISNHLYFYWYRQILGQKVEFLVSFYNNEISEKSEIFDDQFSVERPDGSNFTLKIRSTKLEDSAMYFCASRIRDIFHEQYFGPGTRLTVT.

The chain is built from TRBV24-1 and TRBJ2-7; maybe TRBD1 (5 bases). The CDR3 contains 12 residues. Trimming removed 7 bases at V and 3 bases at J, with 9 bases between. Germline-derived CDR1 and CDR2 are KGHDR and SFDVKD. The CDR3 coding sequence is TGTGCCACCAGCCAGACAGACTACGAGCAGTACTTC. Residues: CATSQTDYEQYF.

The chain joins TRBV11-2 to TRBJ2-4; 12 bases match TRBD2. Germline CDR1 and CDR2: SGHAT and FQNNGV. CDR3 size: 16 residues. V gave up 3 bases and J gave up 9 bases; unmatched junction bases: 9. The CDR3 loop is CASSFLAGGPETIQYF. DNA for the CDR3: TGTGCCAGCAGCTTTCTAGCGGGAGGGCCAGAAACCATTCAGTACTTC.

The chain employs TRBV3-1 (or the pseudogene TRBV3-2) and TRBJ1-2; no firm D call. There are 12 residues in the CDR3. The V end lost 4 bases, the J end lost 11 bases, and 14 bases lay between the germline ends. Germline V gives CDR1 LGHDT, CDR2 YNNKEL (reference sequence). The CDR3 sequence: CASSRGPGRYTF. The CDR3 DNA reads as TGTGCCAGCAGCCGCGGGCCGGGCCGTTACACCTTC.

V is TRBV7-2 and J is TRBJ2-3, with 7 bases aligning to TRBD2. The CDR3 has 14 residues. With V trimmed by 1 base and J by 7 bases, 5 bases remained unmatched. Germline CDR1 SGHTA, CDR2 FQGNSA. CDR3 DNA: TGTGCCAGCAGCTTAGATCGCGGGGGACATACGCAGTATTTT. Amino acids: CASSLDRGGHTQYF.

V gene TRBV12-3 or TRBV12-4 combines with J gene TRBJ1-5; D uncertain. The CDR3 runs to 12 residues. V shed 2 bases and J shed 5 bases, with 4 bases lying between them. The CDR3 DNA is TGTGCCAGCAGTTTATCCGATCAGCCCCAGCATTTT. This encodes CASSLSDQPQHF.

This chain links TRBV18 with TRBJ1-5, with TRBD1 as a possible D gene (6 bases). Germline values: CDR1 KGHSH, CDR2 LQKENI. The CDR3 sequence is 15 residues long. V dropped 4 bases and J dropped 3 bases, with 13 bases sitting between them. The CDR3 DNA is TGTGCCAGCTCACTAACCGGACAGATCAATCAGCCCCAGCATTTT. Encoded protein: CASSLTGQINQPQHF.

The J gene is TRBJ2-7, the V gene TRBV15; D is perhaps TRBD1 (5 bases). CDR3 length: 13 residues. CDR1 and CDR2 (germline): LNHNV, YYDKDF (reference sequence). V lost 1 base and J lost 4, with 8 bases in between. The CDR3 DNA reads TGTGCCACCAGCAGAGGTAGACAGTACGAGCAGTACTTC. This translates into CATSRGRQYEQYF.

This clone was detected a few times. The CDR3 region has the DNA TGCAGTGCTAGGGGGGGAAATGGCTACACCTTC. Amino acid sequence: CSARGGNGYTF. The chain carries TRBV20-1 and TRBJ1-2, with D perhaps TRBD1 (5 bases). Trimming took 3 bases from V and 6 from J, leaving 8 bases between them. There are 11 residues in the CDR3. Germline V gene sequence: CDR1 DFQATT, CDR2 SNEGSKA (reference sequence).

The chain uses TRBV29-1 and TRBJ1-1, with a weak D call TRBD1 (6 bases). The CDR3 has 14 amino acids. Trimming cost V 3 bases and J 5 bases, with 16 bases left between them. Germline V CDR1 and CDR2: SQVTM, ANQGSEA. The CDR3, as DNA: TGCAGCGTTGATTGGGGGGGCTGGAATACTGAAGCTTTCTTT. The encoded protein is CSVDWGGWNTEAFF.

V is TRBV13 and J is TRBJ2-6; D unresolved. This CDR3 contains 13 residues. Trimming cost V 8 bases and J 0 bases, with 5 bases left between them. Germline CDR1 reads PRHDT; CDR2 reads FYEKMQ (reference sequence). The CDR3, as DNA: TGTGCCAGCGTTATCTCTGGGGCCAACGTCCTGACTTTC. Protein: CASVISGANVLTF.

The V and J genes are TRBV7-6 and TRBJ1-1; D is perhaps TRBD1 (6 bases). V dropped 2 bases and J dropped 1 base, with 8 bases sitting between them. This CDR3 contains 14 residues. Looked up from germline, CDR1 is SGHVS and CDR2 is FNYEAQ. Here the CDR3 reads CASSLKDRNTEAFF. CDR3 nucleotide sequence: TGTGCCAGCAGCTTAAAGGACAGGAACACTGAAGCTTTCTTT.

This clone was seen more than once but under ten times. The gene calls are TRBV7-3 and TRBJ2-1; D gene uncertain. The CDR3 contains 12 residues. Trimming took 4 bases from V and 10 from J, leaving 11 bases between them. Per the germline V gene, CDR1 is SGHTA and CDR2 is FQGTGA. The DNA of the CDR3 is TGTGCCAGCAGCTCAGGTGGTGGGGAGCAGTTCTTC. Protein: CASSSGGGEQFF.

This chain connects TRBV5-1 to TRBJ1-6; no reliable D call. The CDR3 is 18 amino acids. V was cut by 0 bases and J by 0 bases, with 13 bases left in between. Germline lookup yields CDR1 SGHRS and CDR2 YFSETQ. Written as DNA, the CDR3 is TGCGCCAGCAGCTTGGGACAAAGTCTGAGCTCCTATAATTCACCCCTCCACTTT. Translated: CASSLGQSLSSYNSPLHF.

As regards this clone: Other DNA variants within this sample encode the same CDR3. The chain has TRBV28 and TRBJ1-5; no definite D call. The CDR3 loop spans 12 amino acids. V shed 2 bases and J shed 7 bases, with 6 bases lying between them. Germline values: CDR1 MDHEN, CDR2 SYDVKM. CDR3 sequence (DNA): TGTGCCAGCAGTTTAGAGGGCCAGCCCCAGCATTTT. It translates to CASSLEGQPQHF.

This sequence joins TRBV28 and TRBJ2-1; D is perhaps TRBD2 (5 bases). Germline CDR1 and CDR2: MDHEN and SYDVKM. This CDR3 spans 14 amino acids. V shed 6 bases and J shed 2 bases, with 11 bases lying between them. The chain's CDR3 is CASSASSPYNEQFF. The CDR3 bases are TGTGCCAGCAGCGCTAGCAGCCCCTACAATGAGCAGTTCTTC.

This chain uses TRBV19 with TRBJ2-5; TRBD2 agrees at 9 bases. Germline V gene sequence: CDR1 LNHDA, CDR2 SQIVND (reference sequence). V dropped 5 bases and J dropped 4; count of bases not matched to a gene: 5. The CDR3 runs 14 residues. Here the CDR3 reads CASSLGGGGETQYF. CDR3 coding DNA: TGTGCCAGTAGTCTCGGCGGGGGGGGAGAGACCCAGTACTTC.

This clone was seen a single time. The rearrangement uses TRBV28 and TRBJ2-1; 9 bases are a match to TRBD2. CDR1 and CDR2 (germline): MDHEN, SYDVKM. The J segment lost 4 bases and the V segment lost 5 bases, leaving 18 bases of the junction unmatched. This CDR3 spans 19 amino acids. The CDR3 bases are TGTGCCAGCAGTCCGCGCGGAGTCGCGGGAGGGCTTGCGTACAATGAGCAGTTCTTC. Translated: CASSPRGVAGGLAYNEQFF.

The rearrangement uses TRBV7-9 and TRBJ2-2; 9 bases map to TRBD2. V was pared by 3 bases and J by 2 bases, with 4 bases of the junction left unmatched. Germline V CDR1 and CDR2: SEHNR, FQNEAQ (reference sequence). This CDR3 is 16 amino acids long. The CDR3 loop reads CASSFLAGDNTGELFF. In DNA form, the CDR3 reads TGTGCCAGCAGCTTTTTAGCGGGAGATAACACCGGGGAGCTGTTTTTT.

A note on this clone: This sample also contains other DNA sequences that code for the same CDR3. This chain uses TRBV28 with TRBJ1-4; a weak D match, TRBD1 (5 bases). There are 14 residues in the CDR3. Trimming left V 2 bases short and J 8 bases short, with 12 bases between. Looked up from germline, CDR1 is MDHEN and CDR2 is SYDVKM. CDR3 residues: CASSLPQGGEKLFF. DNA for the CDR3: TGTGCCAGCAGTTTACCCCAGGGAGGCGAAAAACTGTTTTTT.

The CDR3: CASSRVGTEAFF. The DNA of the CDR3 is TGTGCCAGCAGCAGGGTCGGAACTGAAGCTTTCTTT. This chain uses TRBV6-5 with TRBJ1-1; perhaps TRBD1 as D (5 bases). This CDR3 is built from 12 residues. Germline V CDR1 and CDR2: MNHEY, SVGAGI. Trimming removed 6 bases from V and 5 bases from J, with 10 bases in between.

The chain uses TRBV18 and TRBJ1-2; D uncertain. The CDR3 consists of 14 residues. CDR1 and CDR2 (germline): KGHSH, LQKENI. V lost 3 bases to trimming and J lost 4 bases, with 12 bases between them. CDR3 in amino acids: CASSPGTQAYGYTF. The DNA of the CDR3 is TGTGCCAGCTCACCTGGTACGCAGGCCTATGGCTACACCTTC.

This chain's CDR3 is CASSLTSGSYNEQFF. The CDR3 nucleotides read TGCGCCAGCAGCTTGACTAGCGGTTCCTACAATGAGCAGTTCTTC. The chain joins TRBV5-1 to TRBJ2-1; 8 positions match TRBD2. The CDR3 has 15 amino acids. The V and J ends lost 1 base and 1 base, in that order; junction bases with no gene match: 1. CDR1 is SGHRS, CDR2 YFSETQ, per germline.

This clone was seen a single time. The chain couples TRBV15 to TRBJ1-1; 7 bases line up with TRBD1. Germline loops: CDR1 LNHNV, CDR2 YYDKDF (reference sequence). CDR3 length: 15 residues. Losses at the gene ends were 1 base for V and 3 bases for J; bases not matched to a gene: 5. CDR3 loop: CATSRAATGYTEAFF. In DNA form, the CDR3 reads TGTGCCACCAGCAGAGCCGCGACAGGGTACACTGAAGCTTTCTTT. The complete variable domain, with remaining parts taken from reference TRBV15 and TRBJ1-1, reads DAMVIQNPRYQVTQFGKPVTLSCSQTLNHNVMYWYQQKSSQAPKLLFHYYDKDFNNEADTPDNFQSRRPNTSFCFLDIRSPGLGDTAMYLCATSRAATGYTEAFFGQGTRLTVV.

V gene TRBV28 combines with J gene TRBJ1-1; D is ambiguous. The CDR3 sequence is 14 residues long. Trimming removed 6 bases from V and 5 bases from J, with 16 bases in between. CDR1 is MDHEN, CDR2 SYDVKM, per germline. CDR3 sequence (DNA): TGTGCCAGCAGCGCGGGTCCCGGCCAAACTGAAGCTTTCTTT. It specifies CASSAGPGQTEAFF.

The V and J genes are TRBV5-1 and TRBJ1-2; 8 bases map to TRBD1. This CDR3 has 14 amino acids. V lost 4 bases, J lost 5 bases, and 7 bases stayed unmatched. Germline CDR1 is SGHRS and CDR2 is YFSETQ. This CDR3 reads CASSMQGAGYGYTF. CDR3 DNA sequence: TGCGCCAGCAGCATGCAGGGGGCGGGATATGGCTACACCTTC. Drawing the rest from reference TRBV5-1 and TRBJ1-2, the complete variable domain is KAGVTQTPRYLIKTRGQQVTLSCSPISGHRSVSWYQQTPGQGLQFLFEYFSETQRNKGNFPGRFSGRQFSNSRSEMNVSTLELGDSALYLCASSMQGAGYGYTFGSGTRLTVV.

V and J are TRBV27 and TRBJ2-7, with 9 bases matching TRBD1. The CDR3 totals 14 residues. Germline CDR1 reads MNHEY; CDR2 reads SMNVEV (reference sequence). V dropped 9 bases and J dropped 2; count of bases not matched to a gene: 8. The CDR3 loop is CARRSGTGPYEQYF. CDR3 bases: TGTGCCAGGAGGTCGGGGACAGGGCCCTACGAGCAGTACTTC.

The chain uses TRBV28 and TRBJ2-7; 8 bases are a match to TRBD1. Germline-derived CDR1 and CDR2 are MDHEN and SYDVKM. J was trimmed by 3 bases and V by 2 bases; bases with no gene match: 6. The CDR3 covers 15 residues. The CDR3 DNA sequence: TGTGCCAGCAGTTTAATCGGACAGGGAATCTACGAGCAGTACTTC. This translates into CASSLIGQGIYEQYF. Full variable domain (remainder filled in from reference TRBV28 and TRBJ2-7): DVKVTQSSRYLVKRTGEKVFLECVQDMDHENMFWYRQDPGLGLRLIYFSYDVKMKEKGDIPEGYSVSREKKERFSLILESASTNQTSMYLCASSLIGQGIYEQYFGPGTRLTVT.

The genes are TRBV6-2 or TRBV6-3 and TRBJ1-5, with a possible D match to TRBD1 (6 bases). Germline V lookup: CDR1 MNHEY, CDR2 SVGEGT. Trimming removed 3 bases from V and 16 bases from J, with 16 bases in between. The CDR3 spans 12 residues. CDR3 residues: CASSYVTGQFHF. CDR3 DNA: TGTGCCAGCAGTTATGTAACAGGGCAGTTTCATTTT.